This T cell receptor (beta chain) emerged from a study of blood T cell repertoires in COVID-19. The overall study: The United States, Italy and Spain provided the acute and convalescent COVID-19 samples.

In germline, CDR1 is SGHTA, CDR2 FQGTGA. The CDR3 length is 14 residues. The V end was cut by 5 bases, the J end by 3 bases, with 13 bases between. Data came from immunoSEQ multiplex PCR; TCRdb stores just in-frame clones and leaves some out. The table has about 340,000 clones, about 86% seen once. The TCR originated in a middle-aged woman with acute COVID-19. The V and J genes are TRBV7-3 and TRBJ1-2; possible D gene TRBD1, 6 bases. The specimen sequenced was PBMCs or T cells enriched from blood (not recorded which). CDR3 coding DNA: TGTGCCAGCAGCAAAAACGCAGGGGACTATGGCTACACCTTC. This codes for CASSKNAGDYGYTF.